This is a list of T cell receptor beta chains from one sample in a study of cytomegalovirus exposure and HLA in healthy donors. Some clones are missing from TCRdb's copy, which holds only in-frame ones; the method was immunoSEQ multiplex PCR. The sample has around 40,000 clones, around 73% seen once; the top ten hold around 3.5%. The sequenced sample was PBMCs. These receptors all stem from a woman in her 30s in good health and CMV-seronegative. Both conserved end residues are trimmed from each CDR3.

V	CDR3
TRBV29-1	SVEGTRTGQQY
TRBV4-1	ASSTRHRGLNTEAF
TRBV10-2	ASSDGGSSYNSPLH
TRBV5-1	ASSADTLNTEAF
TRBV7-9	ASSPGLAIPGETQY
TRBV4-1	ASSQSSQGLGSYEQY
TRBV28	ASSSYTNGYT
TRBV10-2	ASRAGVSEQY
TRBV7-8	ASSRGTDEYGYT
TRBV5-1	ASSNFNYGYT
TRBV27	ASSPGQGGTDTQY
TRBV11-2	ASRSTRVSNEKLF
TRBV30	AWSSVGSYNEQF
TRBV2	ASRETATNEKLF
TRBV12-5	ASGLVVAGTYNEQF
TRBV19	ASSIDRGDTQY
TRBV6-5	ASKLAGDQETQY
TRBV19	ASSIGGMNTEAF
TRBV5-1	ASSGDRGFGKAF
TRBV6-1	ASRAGTSGRAEQY
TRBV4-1	ASSQYRVVGNTIY
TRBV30	AWSRGGVYGYT
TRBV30	AWSGLAGGREKYEQY
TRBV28	ASSQTGNGSPLH
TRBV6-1	ASSKDSGQNQPQH
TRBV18	ASSPVGGNEKLF
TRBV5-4	ASSYHDSFFYGYT
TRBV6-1	ASSLPDEQY
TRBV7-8	ASSLDVGGYSYEQY
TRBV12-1	ASSFAVELQTNQNEQY
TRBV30	AWSVEEGYNEQF
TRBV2	ASSESWTGRPGELF
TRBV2	ASSERDRTYSNQPQH
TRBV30	AWSDLGRGSYEQY
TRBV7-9	ASSDTQGYKQY
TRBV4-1	ASSQDSLAGYTDTQY
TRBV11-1	ASSLGGPRVTETQY
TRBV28	ASSLASVEETQY
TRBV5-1	ASSFLAGLNNEQF
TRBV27	ASSLSTSGAYEQY
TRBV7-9	ASSLGVAGVYEQY
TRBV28	ASSSSWTGDGYT
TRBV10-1	ATRAGDSQETQY
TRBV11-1	ASSLGQGFLYGYT
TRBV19	ASRMTGAPNYGYT
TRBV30	AWSPADTQY
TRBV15	ATSRGGWGQAEAF
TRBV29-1	SVEGLSGTGGTGELF
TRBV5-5	ASSTDRDRKLF
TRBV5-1	ASSPGLMNTEAF
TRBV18	ASSPPSGVRTDTQY
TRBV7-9	ASSSSSGGQETQY
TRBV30	AWSVRLAGSNEQF
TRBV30	AWSSFGRGNTEAF
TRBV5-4	ASSPSRGDGYT
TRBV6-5	ASKGANTGELF
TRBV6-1	ASSELQGSSSYNEQF
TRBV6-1	ASSEAQGVPYEQY
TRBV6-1	ASSEQGYEQY
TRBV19	ASRGTSGDNEQF